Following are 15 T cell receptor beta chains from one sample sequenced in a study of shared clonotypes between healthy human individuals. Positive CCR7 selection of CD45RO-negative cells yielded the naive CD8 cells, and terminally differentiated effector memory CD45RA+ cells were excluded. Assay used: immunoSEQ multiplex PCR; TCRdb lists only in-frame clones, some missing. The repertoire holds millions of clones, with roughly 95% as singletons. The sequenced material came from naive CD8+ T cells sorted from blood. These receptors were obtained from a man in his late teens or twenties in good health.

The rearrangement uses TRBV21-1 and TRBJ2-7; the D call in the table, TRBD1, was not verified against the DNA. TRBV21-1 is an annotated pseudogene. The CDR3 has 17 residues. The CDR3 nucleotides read TGTGCCAGCAGCAAAGAGGAGGACAGGGGGAACTCCTACGAGCAGTACTTC. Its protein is CASSKEEDRGNSYEQYF.

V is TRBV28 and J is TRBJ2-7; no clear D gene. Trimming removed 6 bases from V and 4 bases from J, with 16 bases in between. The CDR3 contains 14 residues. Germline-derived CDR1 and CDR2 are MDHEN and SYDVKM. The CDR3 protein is CASRAERANYEQYF. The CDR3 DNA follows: TGTGCCAGCAGAGCCGAACGGGCTAATTACGAGCAGTACTTC.

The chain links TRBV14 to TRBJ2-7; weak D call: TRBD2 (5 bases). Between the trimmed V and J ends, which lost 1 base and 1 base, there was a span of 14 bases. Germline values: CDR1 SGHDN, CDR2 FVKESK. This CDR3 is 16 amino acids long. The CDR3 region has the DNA TGTGCCAGCAGCCAAGGGCACCAAGGAGGATCCTACGAGCAGTACTTC. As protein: CASSQGHQGGSYEQYF.

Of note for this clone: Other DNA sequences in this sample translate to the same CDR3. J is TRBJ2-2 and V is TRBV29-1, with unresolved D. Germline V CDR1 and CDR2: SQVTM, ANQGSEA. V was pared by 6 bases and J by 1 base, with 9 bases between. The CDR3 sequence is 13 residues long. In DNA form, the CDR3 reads TGCAGCGTCCGTGACGGGAACACCGGGGAGCTGTTTTTT. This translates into CSVRDGNTGELFF.

The CDR3 region has the DNA TGTGCCAGCAGACTCGGGACAGTAAACTACGAGCAGTACTTC. Translating it yields CASRLGTVNYEQYF. The chain carries TRBV28 and TRBJ2-7, with 7 bases aligning to TRBD1. Looked up from germline, CDR1 is MDHEN and CDR2 is SYDVKM. This CDR3 comprises 14 residues. Germline trimming cut 6 bases from V and 3 bases from J; bases unmatched to any gene: 8.

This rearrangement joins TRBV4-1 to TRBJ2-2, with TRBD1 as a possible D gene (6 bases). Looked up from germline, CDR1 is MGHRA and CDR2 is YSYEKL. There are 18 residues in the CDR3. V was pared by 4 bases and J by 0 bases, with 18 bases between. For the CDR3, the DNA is TGCGCCAGCAGCCCACCCTTTGCAGGGGCAGCGAACACCGGGGAGCTGTTTTTT. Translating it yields CASSPPFAGAANTGELFF.

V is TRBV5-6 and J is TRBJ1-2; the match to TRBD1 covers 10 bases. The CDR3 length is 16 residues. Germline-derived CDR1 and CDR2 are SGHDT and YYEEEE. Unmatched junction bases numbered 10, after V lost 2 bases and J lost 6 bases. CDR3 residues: CASSFRETGGLDGYTF. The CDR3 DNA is TGTGCCAGCAGCTTTAGGGAGACAGGGGGCTTGGATGGCTACACCTTC.

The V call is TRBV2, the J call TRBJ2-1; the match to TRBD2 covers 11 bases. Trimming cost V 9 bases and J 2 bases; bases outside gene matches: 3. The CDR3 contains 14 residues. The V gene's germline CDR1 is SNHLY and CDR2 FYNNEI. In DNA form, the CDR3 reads TGTGCCAGTACTAGCGGGGGAGCCTACAATGAGCAGTTCTTC. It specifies CASTSGGAYNEQFF.

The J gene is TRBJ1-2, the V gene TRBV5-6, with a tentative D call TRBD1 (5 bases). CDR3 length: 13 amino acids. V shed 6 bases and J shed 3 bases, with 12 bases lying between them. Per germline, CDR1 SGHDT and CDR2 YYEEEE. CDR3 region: CASNQGLDYGYTF. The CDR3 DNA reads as TGTGCCAGCAACCAGGGCTTGGACTATGGCTACACCTTC. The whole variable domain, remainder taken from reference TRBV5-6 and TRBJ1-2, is DAGVTQSPTHLIKTRGQQVTLRCSPKSGHDTVSWYQQALGQGPQFIFQYYEEEERQRGNFPDRFSGHQFPNYSSELNVNALLLGDSALYLCASNQGLDYGYTFGSGTRLTVV.

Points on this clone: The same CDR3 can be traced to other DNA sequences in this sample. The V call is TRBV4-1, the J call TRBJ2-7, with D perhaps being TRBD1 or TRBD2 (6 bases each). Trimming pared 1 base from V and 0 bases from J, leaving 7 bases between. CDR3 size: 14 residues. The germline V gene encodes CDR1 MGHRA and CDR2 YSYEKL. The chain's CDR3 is CASSQGGASYEQYF. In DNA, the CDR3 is TGCGCCAGCAGCCAAGGGGGGGCCTCCTACGAGCAGTACTTC.

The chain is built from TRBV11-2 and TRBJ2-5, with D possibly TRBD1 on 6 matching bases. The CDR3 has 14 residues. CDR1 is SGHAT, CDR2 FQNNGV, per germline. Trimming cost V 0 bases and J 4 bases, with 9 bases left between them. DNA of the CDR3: TGTGCCAGCAGCTTAGAGGGGGCAGGAGAGACCCAGTACTTC. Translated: CASSLEGAGETQYF.

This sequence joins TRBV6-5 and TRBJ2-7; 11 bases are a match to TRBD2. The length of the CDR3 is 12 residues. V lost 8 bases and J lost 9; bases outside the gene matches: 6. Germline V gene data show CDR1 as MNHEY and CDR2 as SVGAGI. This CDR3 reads CASGPSGGRQYF. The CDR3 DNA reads TGTGCCAGCGGTCCTAGCGGGGGGCGGCAGTACTTC.

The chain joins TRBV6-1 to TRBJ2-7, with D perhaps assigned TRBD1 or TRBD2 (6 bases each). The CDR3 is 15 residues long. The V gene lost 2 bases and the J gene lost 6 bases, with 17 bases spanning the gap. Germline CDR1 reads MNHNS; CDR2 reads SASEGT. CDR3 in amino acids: CASSERRGYDFEQYF. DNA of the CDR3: TGTGCCAGCAGTGAAAGGAGGGGGTACGACTTCGAGCAGTACTTC.

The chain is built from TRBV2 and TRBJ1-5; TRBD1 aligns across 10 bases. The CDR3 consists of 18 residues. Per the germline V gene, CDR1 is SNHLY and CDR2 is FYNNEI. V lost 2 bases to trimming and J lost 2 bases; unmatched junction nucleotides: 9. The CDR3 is CASSELWGQGNGNQPQHF. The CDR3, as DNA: TGTGCCAGCAGTGAATTATGGGGACAGGGGAACGGCAATCAGCCCCAGCATTTT.

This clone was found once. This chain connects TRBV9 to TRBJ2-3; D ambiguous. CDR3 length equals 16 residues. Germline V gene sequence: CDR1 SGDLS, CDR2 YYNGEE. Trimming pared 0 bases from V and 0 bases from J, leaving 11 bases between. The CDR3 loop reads CASSVAWEPSTDTQYF. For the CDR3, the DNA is TGTGCCAGCAGCGTAGCTTGGGAACCAAGCACAGATACGCAGTATTTT.